Presented here are 28 T cell receptor beta chains from one specimen sequenced in a study of technical replicates of blood from a handful of donors. Some clones are missing from TCRdb's copy, which holds only in-frame ones; the method was immunoSEQ multiplex PCR. The sample holds about 79,000 clones, around 94% seen once. Material for sequencing was T cells isolated from PBMCs. The receptors shown here come from a human donor in good health.

This clone was seen only a few times. The V call is TRBV6-1, the J call TRBJ1-1; D call uncertain. Trimming cost V 8 bases and J 11 bases, with 15 bases left between them. The CDR3 covers 11 residues. Germline values: CDR1 MNHNS, CDR2 SASEGT. CDR3 loop: CASVHITEAFF. The DNA for the CDR3 is TGTGCCAGCGTTCACATAACGGAGGCTTTCTTT.

This clone has only a few counts. This chain joins TRBV5-1 and TRBJ2-7; TRBD2 aligns across 7 bases. Germline CDR1 and CDR2: SGHRS and YFSETQ. The CDR3 spans 14 residues. After removal of 2 bases from V and 2 bases from J, the junction contained 4 bases not matched to a gene. CDR3 nucleotides: TGCGCCAGCAGCTTTGCTAGCGGAACCTACGAGCAGTACTTC. Translation: CASSFASGTYEQYF.

The DNA of the CDR3 is TGTGCCACCAGCCCTGGGGCGGAAACCACTTATGGCTACACCTTC. It codes for CATSPGAETTYGYTF. The rearrangement uses TRBV15 and TRBJ1-2, with D perhaps matching TRBD1 (5 bases). V was pared by 5 bases and J by 5 bases, with 18 bases between. The CDR3 is 15 amino acids. CDR1 and CDR2 (germline): LNHNV, YYDKDF (reference sequence).

The chain's CDR3 is CASSLVQGLSNQPQHF. CDR3 in DNA: TGCGCCAGCAGCTTGGTACAGGGGCTTAGCAATCAGCCCCAGCATTTT. This chain connects TRBV5-1 to TRBJ1-5; 7 bases agree with TRBD1. Germline V gene lookup returns CDR1 SGHRS and CDR2 YFSETQ. Trimming removed 0 bases from V and 0 bases from J; junction bases left unmatched: 3. This CDR3 spans 16 amino acids.

The chain recombines TRBV7-2 with TRBJ1-2; 9 positions match TRBD1. The CDR3 contains 14 residues. V lost 5 bases and J lost 8; bases outside the gene matches: 9. Germline CDR1 SGHTA, CDR2 FQGNSA. CDR3 in amino acids: CASSRSGQGWGYTF. CDR3 sequence (DNA): TGTGCCAGCAGCCGTTCGGGACAGGGATGGGGCTACACCTTC.

The chain carries TRBV6-1 and TRBJ1-2; D uncertain. Germline CDR1 is MNHNS and CDR2 is SASEGT. Trimming took 3 bases from V and 2 from J, leaving 7 bases between them. CDR3 length: 13 residues. The CDR3 sequence: CASSEAGNYGYTF. The CDR3, as DNA: TGTGCCAGCAGTGAGGCGGGGAACTATGGCTACACCTTC.

This clone appeared a single time. The chain recombines TRBV11-3 with TRBJ2-7, with 12 bases aligning to TRBD1. This CDR3 is 19 amino acids long. After removal of 4 bases from V and 5 bases from J, the junction contained 18 bases not matched to a gene. Germline CDR1 is SGHNT and CDR2 is YENEEA. CDR3 sequence (DNA): TGTGCCAGCAGCTGGGGCCGGGACAGGGGGCCGCCGTGGTCCCACGAGCAGTACTTC. This codes for CASSWGRDRGPPWSHEQYF.

This rearrangement joins TRBV19 to TRBJ2-3, with 9 bases lining up with TRBD2. Trimming took 4 bases from V and 2 from J; bases not matched to a gene: 4. The CDR3 length is 15 residues. From germline, CDR1 is LNHDA and CDR2 SQIVND (reference sequence). The CDR3 sequence: CASSRASGNTDTQYF. CDR3 nucleotide sequence: TGTGCCAGTAGTAGGGCTAGCGGGAACACAGATACGCAGTATTTT.

This clone showed up just once. This chain joins TRBV7-3 and TRBJ2-3; no clear D gene. The V gene's germline CDR1 is SGHTA and CDR2 FQGTGA. This CDR3 is built from 17 residues. V was shortened by 0 bases and J by 0 bases, with 13 bases between the two germline ends. In nucleotides, the CDR3 is TGTGCCAGCAGCTTAACGTCTTCCCGAGGAAGCACAGATACGCAGTATTTT. It yields the protein CASSLTSSRGSTDTQYF.

CDR3 in amino acids: CASSRTSGGAPDTQYF. CDR3 sequence (DNA): TGCGCCAGCAGCCGTACTAGCGGGGGGGCCCCAGATACGCAGTATTTT. The gene calls are TRBV5-1 and TRBJ2-3, with TRBD2 matching 13 bases. The length of the CDR3 is 16 residues. Germline V gives CDR1 SGHRS, CDR2 YFSETQ. V shed 4 bases, J shed 4 bases, and the junction held 6 bases outside the gene matches.

The rearrangement joins TRBV6-1 to TRBJ2-7, with 9 bases aligning to TRBD1. Germline trimming cut 6 bases from V and 4 bases from J; bases unmatched to any gene: 10. CDR1 is MNHNS, CDR2 SASEGT, per germline. The CDR3 runs 15 residues. This CDR3 reads CASREPGQGTYEQYF. DNA for the CDR3: TGTGCCAGCAGAGAACCGGGACAGGGTACTTACGAGCAGTACTTC.

This clone was seen once. V is TRBV29-1 and J is TRBJ2-7, with D maybe TRBD2 (6 bases). Germline CDR1 reads SQVTM; CDR2 reads ANQGSEA. V was clipped by 4 bases and J by 4 bases, with 14 bases between them. The CDR3 loop spans 13 amino acids. The CDR3 loop is CSVVRGSGYEQYF. CDR3 DNA sequence: TGCAGCGTTGTTCGGGGGAGTGGTTACGAGCAGTACTTC.

This chain connects TRBV28 to TRBJ2-7, with D possibly matching TRBD1 (6 bases). V lost 7 bases and J 2 bases, leaving 15 bases between the germline ends. CDR1 and CDR2 (germline): MDHEN, SYDVKM. CDR3 length: 14 amino acids. The CDR3 nucleotides read TGTGCCAGCACTCCTCAGGGGTCCCCCTACGAGCAGTACTTC. Amino acids: CASTPQGSPYEQYF. The full variable domain, with the rest looked up from reference TRBV28 and TRBJ2-7, is DVKVTQSSRYLVKRTGEKVFLECVQDMDHENMFWYRQDPGLGLRLIYFSYDVKMKEKGDIPEGYSVSREKKERFSLILESASTNQTSMYLCASTPQGSPYEQYFGPGTRLTVT.

V gene TRBV4-1 combines with J gene TRBJ2-3, with 7 nucleotides matching TRBD2. Unmatched junction bases numbered 13, after V lost 3 bases and J lost 4 bases. The CDR3 extends over 17 amino acids. Germline loops: CDR1 MGHRA, CDR2 YSYEKL. For the CDR3, the DNA is TGCGCCAGCAGCCAGACGTCTTTGGCGGGAGTTTCAGATACGCAGTATTTT. It codes for CASSQTSLAGVSDTQYF.

This clone was found a few times. The chain combines TRBV6-6 with TRBJ1-2; tentative D call: TRBD1 (5 bases). CDR1 is MNHNY and CDR2 is SVGAGI in the germline V gene (reference sequence). The CDR3 totals 14 residues. Deletions cut 7 bases from V and 8 bases from J, with 20 bases between. CDR3 sequence (DNA): TGTGCCAGCATTCTTACTCAGGGTGATAGCGGCTACACCTTC. Protein: CASILTQGDSGYTF.

A single count supports this clone. The chain links TRBV27 to TRBJ2-3; 9 bases are shared with TRBD1. The CDR3 is made up of 13 amino acids. In germline, CDR1 is MNHEY, CDR2 SMNVEV (reference sequence). Trimming cost V 10 bases and J 3 bases; bases outside gene matches: 5. For the CDR3, the DNA is TGTGCCACGAATGGACAGGGGACAGATACGCAGTATTTT. Encoded protein: CATNGQGTDTQYF.

The table lists this clone with a few counts. The V and J genes are TRBV20-1 and TRBJ2-5, with TRBD2 matching 7 bases. Germline values: CDR1 DFQATT, CDR2 SNEGSKA (reference sequence). The CDR3 loop spans 11 amino acids. The CDR3 here is CKLAEQETQYF. The CDR3 DNA reads as TGCAAGCTAGCGGAACAAGAGACCCAGTACTTC.

This chain joins TRBV10-3 and TRBJ1-5; D is perhaps TRBD1 (6 bases). The CDR3 spans 15 residues. V gave up 3 bases and J gave up 3 bases, with 12 bases separating them. CDR1 is ENHRY, CDR2 SYGVKD, per germline. This CDR3 is CAISDRTENNQPQHF. CDR3 nucleotide sequence: TGTGCCATCAGTGACAGGACAGAGAACAATCAGCCCCAGCATTTT.

This chain joins TRBV10-2 and TRBJ1-1, with 7 positions matching TRBD1. Trimming cost V 4 bases and J 0 bases; bases outside gene matches: 2. This CDR3 comprises 14 residues. Looked up from germline, CDR1 is WSHSY and CDR2 is SAAADI. The CDR3 loop reads CASSGDSLNTEAFF. The CDR3 nucleotides read TGCGCCAGCAGTGGGGACAGCCTGAACACTGAAGCTTTCTTT.

The V and J genes are TRBV7-3 and TRBJ2-3, with a weak D call TRBD1 (6 bases). Per the germline V gene, CDR1 is SGHTA and CDR2 is FQGTGA. The CDR3 length is 14 residues. V was trimmed by 3 bases and J by 0 bases, leaving 7 bases between them. CDR3 coding DNA: TGTGCCAGCAGCTTGGACAGCAGCACAGATACGCAGTATTTT. This encodes CASSLDSSTDTQYF. The variable domain in full, completed from reference TRBV7-3 and TRBJ2-3, reads GAGVSQTPSNKVTEKGKYVELRCDPISGHTALYWYRQSLGQGPEFLIYFQGTGAADDSGLPNDRFFAVRPEGSVSTLKIQRTERGDSAVYLCASSLDSSTDTQYFGPGTRLTVL.

The chain is built from TRBV5-4 and TRBJ1-3, with no clear D. This CDR3 has 16 amino acids. V was trimmed by 4 bases and J by 1 base, leaving 15 bases between them. Germline CDR1 reads SGHNT; CDR2 reads YYREEE (reference sequence). CDR3 residues: CASSRQVSGSGNTIYF. The CDR3 nucleotides are TGTGCCAGCAGCCGTCAGGTCTCTGGTTCTGGAAACACCATATATTTT.

V gene TRBV13 combines with J gene TRBJ2-2, with 9 bases that match TRBD2. This CDR3 has 16 amino acids. Germline V gene data show CDR1 as PRHDT and CDR2 as FYEKMQ (reference sequence). V lost 0 bases and J lost 6; bases outside the gene matches: 5. The CDR3 nucleotides are TGTGCCAGCAGCTTAGGTAGTCTAGCGGGGCCCGGGGAGCTGTTTTTT. Protein sequence: CASSLGSLAGPGELFF.

This chain joins TRBV28 and TRBJ2-7; possible D gene TRBD1, 5 bases. This CDR3 has 15 residues. V was trimmed by 3 bases and J by 1 base, leaving 13 bases between them. Germline assignment: CDR1 MDHEN and CDR2 SYDVKM. As DNA, the CDR3 is TGTGCCAGCAGTTTCAGGGTTCTCCCGTCCTACGAGCAGTACTTC. Translated, it gives CASSFRVLPSYEQYF.

As for this clone: At one end the junction does not follow the germline gene, possibly because of a read error. This rearrangement joins TRBV7-9 to TRBJ2-3, with 12 bases that match TRBD1. Per the germline V gene, CDR1 is SEHNR and CDR2 is FQNEAQ (reference sequence). The CDR3 loop spans 15 amino acids. For the CDR3, the DNA is TGTGCCAGCAGGTTAGGGGACAGGGGGCGAAATACGCAGTATTTT. This translates into CASRLGDRGRNTQYF. The full variable domain, rest sourced from reference TRBV7-9 and TRBJ2-3, is DTGVSQNPRHKITKRGQNVTFRCDPISEHNRLYWYRQTLGQGPEFLTYFQNEAQLEKSRLLSDRFSAERPKGSFSTLEIQRTEQGDSAMYLCASRLGDRGRNTQYFGPGTRLTVL.

The chain links TRBV27 to TRBJ2-7; 9 bases line up with TRBD2. Germline lookup yields CDR1 MNHEY and CDR2 SMNVEV (reference sequence). Trimming took 5 bases from V and 1 from J; bases not matched to a gene: 6. The CDR3 loop spans 15 amino acids. The CDR3 loop reads CASSILAGLSYEQYF. The CDR3 nucleotides read TGTGCCAGCAGTATCCTAGCGGGACTATCCTACGAGCAGTACTTC.

The rearrangement links TRBV5-1 to TRBJ1-2, with 12 bases matching TRBD1. After removal of 4 bases from V and 4 bases from J, the junction contained 8 bases not matched to a gene. Germline values: CDR1 SGHRS, CDR2 YFSETQ. This CDR3 spans 16 amino acids. As DNA, the CDR3 is TGCGCCAGCAGCCCCGGGACAGGGGGCTTCCGCTATGGCTACACCTTC. This sequence encodes CASSPGTGGFRYGYTF.

The V gene is TRBV27, the J gene TRBJ2-7; 7 nucleotides agree with TRBD1. Germline V gene sequence: CDR1 MNHEY, CDR2 SMNVEV (reference sequence). The CDR3 sequence is 14 residues long. The V and J ends lost 4 bases and 4 bases, in that order; junction bases with no gene match: 7. This chain's CDR3 is CASSSGTALYEQYF. The DNA for the CDR3 is TGTGCCAGCAGTTCCGGGACAGCCCTTTACGAGCAGTACTTC.

The chain links TRBV9 to TRBJ2-1; 7 positions agree with TRBD2. V was pared by 4 bases and J by 9 bases, with 10 bases of the junction left unmatched. Per the germline V gene, CDR1 is SGDLS and CDR2 is YYNGEE. CDR3 length equals 14 residues. CDR3 bases: TGTGCCAGCAGCCTCCGGGACTATAGTCCTGAGCAGTTCTTC. Translated: CASSLRDYSPEQFF.